The T cell receptor (beta chain) described here comes from a study of blood T cell repertoires in COVID-19. Study-level information: The United States, Italy and Spain were the sources of the acute and convalescent COVID-19 samples.

CDR1 SGHTA and CDR2 FQGNSA come from the germline V gene. V lost 4 bases to trimming and J lost 3 bases; unmatched junction nucleotides: 7. The CDR3 has 16 residues. Per the study methods: Amplification of reference gene primers was used by the study to estimate nucleated cell counts. This table comes from immunoSEQ multiplex PCR, and its TCRdb copy is limited to in-frame clones, with some not included. V and J calls and clone size are copied from that table; D and trimming were computed from the DNA. The sample has 120,000 or so clones; 70% to 90% are singletons. The receptor was derived from a human donor in a cohort sampled during active COVID-19. Sequencing used peripheral blood. The chain is built from TRBV7-2 and TRBJ2-3; 10 nucleotides agree with TRBD2. CDR3 protein: CASSSPAGGWTDTQYF. The CDR3 DNA reads as TGTGCCAGCAGCTCGCCAGCGGGAGGGTGGACAGATACGCAGTATTTT.